Below are 8 T cell receptor beta chains sequenced from a single sample in a study of cytomegalovirus exposure and HLA in healthy donors. The PCR had 60 Vbeta and 13 Jbeta primers. Repertoires were generated with immunoSEQ multiplex PCR, while TCRdb's copy carries only in-frame clones and drops some. Counted here are around 200,000 clones, over 65% occurring once; the ten biggest clones make up about 16%. Sample: PBMCs. These receptors were obtained from a man in his forties in good health and CMV-seronegative.

The chain has TRBV13 and TRBJ2-1, with 9 bases that match TRBD2. V dropped 5 bases and J dropped 0; count of bases not matched to a gene: 17. The CDR3 length is 20 residues. Germline V gene sequence: CDR1 PRHDT, CDR2 FYEKMQ (reference sequence). The CDR3 sequence: CASSPLPGLAVMSSYNEQFF. In DNA form, the CDR3 reads TGTGCCAGCAGCCCACTCCCGGGACTAGCCGTCATGAGCTCCTACAATGAGCAGTTCTTC.

The chain combines TRBV9 with TRBJ2-3; 7 bases match TRBD2. The germline V gene has CDR1 SGDLS and CDR2 YYNGEE. The V gene end was trimmed by 0 bases and the J gene end by 0 bases; junction bases not matched to a gene: 4. The CDR3 loop spans 16 amino acids. In nucleotides, the CDR3 is TGTGCCAGCAGCGTAGTCCCAGCGGGGAGCACAGATACGCAGTATTTT. Amino acid sequence: CASSVVPAGSTDTQYF.

This chain links TRBV19 with TRBJ2-7, with D possibly being TRBD1 (6 bases). Per the germline V gene, CDR1 is LNHDA and CDR2 is SQIVND (reference sequence). Between the trimmed V and J ends, which lost 4 bases and 6 bases, there was a span of 19 bases. CDR3 length: 15 amino acids. Here the CDR3 reads CASSRDTRTLFEQYF. The CDR3 DNA reads TGTGCCAGTAGTAGGGACACCAGAACCCTTTTCGAGCAGTACTTC.

The chain carries TRBV7-9 and TRBJ2-1, with a tentative D call TRBD1 (6 bases). The CDR3 extends over 13 amino acids. Trimming removed 3 bases at V and 6 bases at J, with 9 bases between. Germline-derived CDR1 and CDR2 are SEHNR and FQNEAQ (reference sequence). The CDR3 protein is CASSFRQANEQFF. The CDR3 DNA reads as TGTGCCAGCAGCTTCCGACAGGCCAATGAGCAGTTCTTC.

The V and J genes are TRBV28 and TRBJ2-5, with D possibly TRBD2 on 5 matching bases. V was shortened by 3 bases and J by 1 base, with 18 bases between the two germline ends. The CDR3 runs 17 residues. Germline-derived CDR1 and CDR2 are MDHEN and SYDVKM. The CDR3 loop reads CASSLKRFWRTQETQYF. The DNA for the CDR3 is TGTGCCAGCAGTTTGAAGCGGTTTTGGCGGACCCAAGAGACCCAGTACTTC.

The genes are TRBV11-2 and TRBJ2-3, with D maybe TRBD1 (6 bases). The CDR3 length is 16 residues. Germline CDR1 is SGHAT and CDR2 is FQNNGV. V lost 7 bases and J 4 bases, leaving 21 bases between the germline ends. CDR3 sequence: CASTLLLRDNADTQYF. CDR3 nucleotides: TGTGCCAGCACCCTACTACTCCGGGACAACGCAGATACGCAGTATTTT.

The rearrangement links TRBV28 to TRBJ2-7; 9 nucleotides agree with TRBD1. Unmatched junction bases numbered 5, after V lost 4 bases and J lost 4 bases. Germline V lookup: CDR1 MDHEN, CDR2 SYDVKM. The CDR3 loop spans 14 amino acids. The CDR3 bases are TGTGCCAGCAGTTATGGGACAGGGTTATACGAGCAGTACTTC. As protein: CASSYGTGLYEQYF.

V gene TRBV10-2 combines with J gene TRBJ1-5; 11 positions agree with TRBD1. The CDR3 is 16 residues long. Germline V gives CDR1 WSHSY, CDR2 SAAADI. With V trimmed by 6 bases and J by 7 bases, 11 bases remained unmatched. The CDR3 bases are TGCGCCAGCAGCCTCCCGGGGACAGGGGGTTTACAGCCCCAGCATTTT. Protein product: CASSLPGTGGLQPQHF.